The 22 T cell receptor beta chains below come from one sample, sequenced in a study of CXCR3-negative and CXCR3-positive naive CD8 T cells (dated by TCRdb to about 2019). What the authors observed across the whole study: Compared with CXCR3-negative naive cells, CXCR3-positive naive cells had TRB CDR3s with higher hydrophobicity (lower Kidera factor 4), lower energy, and higher strength and volume indices.

No antigen is known for these receptors. Sequencing instrument: NextSeq 550. The Human TCR Profiling Kit (MiLaboratory) was used to make UMI-labeled 5' RACE TRB cDNA libraries. Reprocessed by TCRdb, the reads give a single entry per CDR3 protein sequence, without DNA. This sample's table has entries for some 120,000 distinct CDR3 sequences. The top ten constitute 0.5% to 0.75% of the sample. Sequencing was done on a sample of naive CXCR3+ CD8+ T cells from blood. Read against the paper, the sample's cell subset or site label means: CD45RO-CCR7+CD27+CD95- naive CD8+ T cells expressing CXCR3 (TNR3+). Receptors originate from a human donor in good health. Some clones in this sample may be carry-over from other donors' samples.

V and J are TRBV7-2 and TRBJ2-1; TCRdb returns TRBD2, unconfirmable since there is no DNA. Germline loops: CDR1 SGHTA, CDR2 FQGNSA. CDR3 length equals 18 residues. The CDR3 region is CASSPTGTSGLTYNEQFF.

The chain links TRBV29-1 to TRBJ2-1; the D call of TRBD2 rests on TCRdb alone, since no DNA is present to check it. The CDR3 has 13 residues. CDR1 and CDR2 (germline): SQVTM, ANQGSEA. This CDR3 reads CSVDPAVTNEQFF.

V usage is TRBV29-1 and J usage is TRBJ2-2; TCRdb names TRBD1, which stays unverified in the absence of DNA. This CDR3 has 14 residues. The germline gives CDR1 SQVTM, CDR2 ANQGSEA. CDR3 loop: CSVETGSFAGELFF.

The chain is built from TRBV7-9 and TRBJ1-1. Looked up from germline, CDR1 is SEHNR and CDR2 is FQNEAQ (reference sequence). CDR3 length: 15 amino acids. CDR3 sequence reads: CASSAQRGLDTEAFF.

The rearrangement joins TRBV13 to TRBJ1-1; TCRdb returns TRBD1, unconfirmable since there is no DNA. The CDR3 has 13 residues. Germline values: CDR1 PRHDT, CDR2 FYEKMQ (reference sequence). CDR3 sequence: CASSLSQGTEAFF. Drawing the rest from reference TRBV13 and TRBJ1-1, the complete variable domain is AAGVIQSPRHLIKEKRETATLKCYPIPRHDTVYWYQQGPGQDPQFLISFYEKMQSDKGSIPDRFSAQQFSDYHSELNMSSLELGDSALYFCASSLSQGTEAFFGQGTRLTVV.

The V and J genes are TRBV7-6 and TRBJ1-1; TCRdb's D call of TRBD1 is untestable without DNA. The CDR3 sequence is 15 residues long. Germline loops: CDR1 SGHVS, CDR2 FNYEAQ. The CDR3 loop reads CASSPTGPMNTEAFF.

The rearrangement links TRBV2 to TRBJ1-2. The CDR3 runs to 12 residues. CDR1 is SNHLY and CDR2 is FYNNEI in the germline V gene. CDR3 sequence: CASSADSYGYTF.

This chain uses TRBV6-6 with TRBJ2-1; TCRdb designates TRBD1, a call that cannot be tested without DNA. The CDR3 is 16 amino acids. Germline CDR1 is MNHNY and CDR2 is SVGAGI (reference sequence). This CDR3 reads CASSSAGTGGINEQFF.

The rearrangement uses TRBV28 and TRBJ2-5; TCRdb designates TRBD2, a call that cannot be tested without DNA. Germline V lookup: CDR1 MDHEN, CDR2 SYDVKM. There are 14 residues in the CDR3. The CDR3 loop reads CASSLAGVMETQYF.

The chain couples TRBV13 to TRBJ1-2. CDR3 length: 14 residues. CDR1 is PRHDT, CDR2 FYEKMQ, per germline (reference sequence). CDR3 in amino acids: CASSYGDTNYGYTF.

The gene calls are TRBV7-9 and TRBJ2-2. CDR1 and CDR2 from the germline V gene are SEHNR and FQNEAQ (reference sequence). This CDR3 comprises 12 residues. CDR3 loop: CASSSGSGELFF.

V is TRBV9 and J is TRBJ2-5; TCRdb picks TRBD1, but there is no DNA to check that call. Germline V CDR1 and CDR2: SGDLS, YYNGEE. The CDR3 sequence is 17 residues long. CDR3 protein: CASSVDPGQYHQETQYF.

The chain carries TRBV19 and TRBJ1-1. The germline CDR1 and CDR2 sequences are LNHDA and SQIVND (reference sequence). The CDR3 runs 13 residues. Here the CDR3 reads CASSIDQELEAFF.

The V and J genes are TRBV12-3 or TRBV12-4 and TRBJ2-3; the TRBD2 assignment by TCRdb is unverifiable without DNA. This CDR3 is 19 amino acids long. The CDR3 protein is CASSGQTSGVWASTDTQYF.

The V and J genes are TRBV11-2 and TRBJ2-3. The CDR3 contains 12 residues. Germline V gene lookup returns CDR1 SGHAT and CDR2 FQNNGV. CDR3 region: CASSLPSDTQYF. Based on the CDR3 plus reference TRBV11-2 and TRBJ2-3, the full variable domain is EAGVAQSPRYKIIEKRQSVAFWCNPISGHATLYWYQQILGQGPKLLIQFQNNGVVDDSQLPKDRFSAERLKGVDSTLKIQPAKLEDSAVYLCASSLPSDTQYFGPGTRLTVL.

The chain combines TRBV5-1 with TRBJ1-1. CDR3 length: 18 amino acids. The germline V gene encodes CDR1 SGHRS and CDR2 YFSETQ. The CDR3 reads CASSLEGLQLSPNTEAFF. Full variable domain (missing parts from reference TRBV5-1 and TRBJ1-1): KAGVTQTPRYLIKTRGQQVTLSCSPISGHRSVSWYQQTPGQGLQFLFEYFSETQRNKGNFPGRFSGRQFSNSRSEMNVSTLELGDSALYLCASSLEGLQLSPNTEAFFGQGTRLTVV.

The chain carries TRBV7-9 and TRBJ2-1; TCRdb selects TRBD2, and the lack of DNA leaves this call unchecked. Germline CDR1 reads SEHNR; CDR2 reads FQNEAQ (reference sequence). This CDR3 is built from 15 residues. This CDR3 reads CASSLTTGASNEQFF.

The rearrangement uses TRBV6-5 and TRBJ2-1; TCRdb calls TRBD2, which cannot be checked without DNA. From germline, CDR1 is MNHEY and CDR2 SVGAGI. The CDR3 sequence is 15 residues long. The CDR3 loop is CASTPYGGWDNEQFF.

V usage is TRBV6-6 and J usage is TRBJ2-7. This CDR3 comprises 12 residues. Germline CDR1 and CDR2: MNHNY and SVGAGI (reference sequence). CDR3 loop: CASGQGLYEQYF.

This chain connects TRBV29-1 to TRBJ1-1. Germline V gene data show CDR1 as SQVTM and CDR2 as ANQGSEA. The CDR3 totals 12 residues. The CDR3 spells CSVVGDGTEAFF.

This chain's CDR3 is CSVIGQNQETQYF. The chain carries TRBV29-1 and TRBJ2-5; with no DNA, the TCRdb D assignment of TRBD1 cannot be verified. The CDR3 length is 13 residues. Germline lookup yields CDR1 SQVTM and CDR2 ANQGSEA.

The chain uses TRBV29-1 and TRBJ2-2; TCRdb calls TRBD2, which cannot be checked without DNA. The CDR3 loop spans 12 amino acids. Per germline, CDR1 SQVTM and CDR2 ANQGSEA. This chain's CDR3 is CSARLITGELFF.